A single T cell receptor beta chain is shown here with its context. This clone has only a few counts. Its antigen is not yet known. No clone much larger than this one lies a single base away; base qualities are absent. From each donor, a single peripheral blood sample of approximately 110 mL on average was drawn into heparinised tubes. A BD FACSAria II and a panel including CD45RO, CCR7, CD25, CD127, CD95 and CD27 were used to sort naive, central memory, regulatory and stem cell-like memory CD4+ T cells. All sorted populations exceeded 95% purity. PBMCs were separated immediately by Lymphoprep density gradient centrifugation and were stained directly, without being cultured. So that batch effects would be minimized, each experiment stained and sorted samples in pairs, pairing one healthy donor with one patient. The High Capacity cDNA Reverse Transcription Kit was used to reverse transcribe all of the isolated RNA, meaning that expressed TCRB transcripts were what got sequenced. Deep immunoSEQ sequencing was applied to naive, central memory and regulatory T cell samples, giving an average of around 4 million total reads per sample. After sorted cells were lysed in RLT buffer, RNA was extracted with DNase-treated RNeasy Micro or Mini kits, with the choice depending on cell number. To prevent cross-contamination, each cell subset was processed individually, whereas patient and healthy donor samples were processed jointly. TCRB sequences were amplified from cDNA with the immunoSEQ multiplex PCR, producing 87-bp fragments spanning the CDR3 region. Sequencing of the amplicons was performed on the Illumina HiSeq platform. From the authors' description of their analysis: Synthetic template baselines were used to correct PCR bias computationally, reads within Hamming distance 2 were collapsed together, and singletons that could not be merged were discarded. Reads were aligned to IMGT to assign V, D and J genes, CDR3 length, and insertions or deletions at six rearrangement sites. Within each subset, clonotype counts were normalized to the number of sorted cells before true diversity and Gini coefficients were calculated with the tcR R package. The overlap coefficient, calculated on TCRB nucleotide sequences, was used to measure repertoire sharing. The source is immuneACCESS, and TCRdb retained only in-frame sequences with V and J called. Part of the clones is not carried over; for the studies checked, unresolved V genes explain less than half of this, and the remainder is unexplained. V, J and clone size were drawn from that table, and D and trimming were deduced from the DNA. The sample includes nearly 350,000 clones, with roughly 8% observed a single time. Jointly, the top ten make up around 0.44% of the sample.

The entry originates in a study of beta chain features in type 1 diabetes (dated by TCRdb to the late 2010s). Study-wide context: No differences in mean age, gender distribution, total cell number or subset yield were found between patients and healthy donors. A total of approximately 100,000,000 sorted cells were examined across all samples, and the number of cells per subset was strongly correlated with RNA yield. The study compared TCRB repertoires of sorted circulating CD4+ T cell subsets between recently diagnosed type 1 diabetes patients and matched healthy donors. Regulatory and stem cell-like memory subsets were obtained from only 8 patients and about 8 healthy donors, while naive and central memory subsets were obtained from all 30 or so donors.

Paper-wide results and their limitations: In all four CD4+ subsets, TCRB CDR3 length was moderately but significantly shorter in type 1 diabetes patients. The naive, central memory and regulatory TCRB repertoires appeared to resemble one another more closely among patients than among healthy donors. Patients with type 1 diabetes made fewer insertions and deleted more nucleotides at VDJ recombination sites, implying thymic rearrangement abnormalities. PCR might favor shorter templates, but patient and control samples were amplified and corrected together, so any skew would affect both groups equally. Because cDNA was sequenced instead of genomic DNA, activated cells with high expression could be over-represented, although the groups did not differ in activation or CD3 levels. Because small numbers of individuals were included in the HLA sub-analyses, any influence of HLA type on TCRB rearrangement was left unresolved.

V is pruned by 9 bases and J by 0 bases, leaving 7 bases of the junction without a gene match. Including the terminal cysteine and phenylalanine, the CDR3 comprises 14 residues. This entry keeps only the CDR3 DNA: 42 bases, framed from base 1. Taken from the germline V gene (reference sequence), the CDR1 and CDR2 loops are SEHNR and FQNEAQ. Material for sequencing was central memory CD4+ T cells from blood. The sequence came from a woman in her late teens or twenties in good health. Here the chain combines TRBV7-9 and TRBJ1-1; 7 bases in between match TRBD1. The bases read TGTGCCAGTGGCGGGACAGAGATGAACACTGAAGCTTTCTTT. Its amino acids are CASGGTEMNTEAFF.